This entry concerns a single TCR beta chain. The antigen remains unidentified. This entry is derived from a study of shared clonotypes between healthy human individuals. General study points: Naive CD4 clonotypes overlapped across a handful of donors at around 4.8%. It was the few donors that limited the genetic and exposure-history diversity represented.

Using immunoSEQ multiplex PCR, the repertoire was profiled, and TCRdb retains in-frame clones only, with some absent. The sample records about 2,100,000 clones, under 95% being singletons. Naive CD8 cells lacked CD45RO, underwent positive selection for CCR7 and left out terminally differentiated effector memory CD45RA+ cells. V shed 3 bases and J 3 bases; nucleotides not matched to a gene: 12. This CDR3 region has 17 residues. Germline CDR1 is SGDLS and CDR2 is YYNGEE. V and J are TRBV9 and TRBJ2-3; TRBD2 agrees at 8 bases. Sequences were obtained from naive CD8+ T cells from PBMCs. The sequence was obtained from a man aged 18 to 30 in good health. Some clones in this sample may be carry-over from other donors' samples. CDR3 DNA: TGTGCCAGCAGCGCCCTCTCCTTGGGGACTAGTACAGATACGCAGTATTTT. Translating it yields CASSALSLGTSTDTQYF.